This T cell receptor beta chain comes out of a study of siplizumab effects on memory and regulatory T cells. Study-wide findings and caveats: Roughly 75-97% of proliferating CD4+ or CD8+ clones lacked a naive or memory phenotype that could be assigned. Tregs proliferating in siplizumab cultures lacked confirmation of their suppressive function. Apparently key alloresponse contributors, naive T cells also seemed more diverse than memory cells.

Germline lookup yields CDR1 MNHEY and CDR2 SVGAGI. CDR3 length equals 13 residues. V dropped 0 bases and J dropped 8 bases, with 9 bases sitting between them. Each sample yielded roughly 9.3 x 10^4 assayed TCR templates. Generated by immunoSEQ multiplex PCR, the TCRdb table keeps only in-frame clones and is missing some. The data show under 140,000 clones, roughly 89% seen once. Regarding this clone: Its antigen is as yet unknown.

The sequence was collected from a human donor in good health. Sequenced material: CD4+ T cells sorted from blood. The genes are TRBV6-5 and TRBJ2-3; unclear D gene. CDR3 nucleotide sequence: TGTGCCAGCAGTTACTCGGGGTTGGGTACGCAGTATTTT. Protein sequence: CASSYSGLGTQYF.